The text below deals with one T cell receptor beta chain. In germline, CDR1 is SNHLY, CDR2 FYNNEI. The CDR3 totals 15 residues. V shed 3 bases and J 1 base; nucleotides not matched to a gene: 2. This entry is derived from a study of OX40 agonist ivuxolimab in advanced cancers. TCRdb's copy holds only in-frame clones and misses some; the assay was immunoSEQ multiplex PCR. The profile shows tens of thousands of clones, over 80% of them singletons. The origin of this receptor is an adult with an advanced solid tumor such as melanoma, head and neck, liver or kidney cancer. Specimen: CD4+ or CD8+ T cells sorted from blood, collected in a trial of the OX40 agonist ivuxolimab. The genes are TRBV2 and TRBJ2-3, with TRBD1 matching over 9 bases. CDR3 amino acids: CASSEGTGRTDTQYF. CDR3 DNA: TGTGCCAGCAGTGAGGGGACAGGGCGCACAGATACGCAGTATTTT.